This section outlines one TCR beta chain sequence together with its context. The data were obtained in a study of blood T cell repertoires in COVID-19. The authors' processing: Estimation of nucleated cell counts relied on the amplification of reference gene primers. Clones were read by immunoSEQ multiplex PCR, and TCRdb kept only the in-frame ones, dropping some. The DNA was the basis for D and trimming; V, J and clone size are from that table. The repertoire holds 280,000 or so clones, with around 89% as singletons. Material for sequencing was peripheral blood. The sequence was obtained from a woman younger than 45 who had recovered from COVID-19.

This CDR3 reads CASSLRRGSGGSNEQFF. CDR3 in DNA: TGCGCCAGCAGCTTGAGAAGGGGAAGCGGGGGATCAAATGAGCAGTTCTTC. V usage is TRBV5-1 and J usage is TRBJ2-1; 8 bases match TRBD2. Unmatched junction bases numbered 13, after V lost 1 base and J lost 7 bases. Germline loops: CDR1 SGHRS, CDR2 YFSETQ. The CDR3 contains 17 residues.